This TCR beta chain derives from a study of T cell responses to AZD1222 COVID-19 vaccine. The wider study: Second doses were pooled across both intervals (about 4 or about 12 weeks). The study's findings and limits: Only after the peak T cell response were repertoires sampled. Nearly half of spike-specific TCRs reportedly target variant regions that are unmutated in the B.1.351 and B.1.1.7 variants.

Libraries were prepared by immunoSEQ multiplex PCR; TCRdb keeps only in-frame clonotypes and omits some of them. This sample has some 71,000 clones; over 80% occur once, and the top ten carry about 10%. About this clone itself: Its antigen is unknown.

The V gene's germline CDR1 is SGHRS and CDR2 YFSETQ. V gave up 6 bases and J gave up 1 base, with 13 bases separating them. This CDR3 has 14 residues. The chain links TRBV5-1 to TRBJ1-2; D perhaps matches TRBD1 (6 bases). Sequences were derived from peripheral blood, sampled on day 0 of AZD1222 vaccination. The sequence derives from an adult in good health. CDR3 in DNA: TGCGCCAGCAACACCGGACAGATTAACTATGGCTACACCTTC. Amino acids: CASNTGQINYGYTF.